One and the same sample provided the 7 T cell receptor beta chains below, sequenced in a study of blood T cell repertoires in COVID-19. Generated by immunoSEQ multiplex PCR, the TCRdb table keeps only in-frame clones and is missing some. The table lists hundreds of thousands of clones, 80% to 90% of them singletons. The sequencing sample was made of peripheral blood. The receptors derive from a woman in her fifties or sixties who had recovered from COVID-19.

In this sample, this clone turned up once. The chain links TRBV6-6 to TRBJ2-5; D is perhaps TRBD2 (7 bases). Germline CDR1 is MNHNY and CDR2 is SVGAGI (reference sequence). V dropped 5 bases and J dropped 5 bases, with 18 bases sitting between them. The CDR3 has 15 residues. The CDR3 is CASSRGGAGEETQYF. The CDR3 bases are TGTGCCAGCAGTCGAGGGGGGGCCGGTGAGGAGACCCAGTACTTC.

This rearrangement joins TRBV5-6 to TRBJ1-6; D is uncertain. There are 13 residues in the CDR3. Trimming stripped 1 base from V and 9 bases from J, with 8 bases between. CDR1 and CDR2 from the germline V gene are SGHDT and YYEEEE. The CDR3 coding sequence is TGTGCCAGCAGCTTGACAGCCGGTTCACCCCTCCACTTT. It codes for CASSLTAGSPLHF.

The chain joins TRBV28 to TRBJ1-6, with a weak D call TRBD1 (6 bases). In germline, CDR1 is MDHEN, CDR2 SYDVKM. The CDR3 spans 16 residues. V was clipped by 2 bases and J by 9 bases, with 17 bases between them. The CDR3 DNA is TGTGCCAGCAGTTTACGCTGGGGGCGAATAGGTTCACCCCTCCACTTT. This translates into CASSLRWGRIGSPLHF.

The CDR3 region has the DNA TGTGCCAGTAGCCGTCGGACAGGGGAGACTGGAAACACCATATATTTT. The encoded protein is CASSRRTGETGNTIYF. The V gene is TRBV19, the J gene TRBJ1-3; 9 bases match TRBD1. CDR1 and CDR2 from the germline V gene are LNHDA and SQIVND (reference sequence). V lost 6 bases to trimming and J lost 2 bases; unmatched junction nucleotides: 8. The length of the CDR3 is 16 residues.

V and J are TRBV9 and TRBJ2-1, with D perhaps TRBD2 (6 bases). The CDR3 has 15 residues. V shed 0 bases and J shed 8 bases, with 15 bases lying between them. CDR1 is SGDLS, CDR2 YYNGEE, per germline. The CDR3: CASSVVASEGHEQFF. In nucleotides, the CDR3 is TGTGCCAGCAGCGTAGTGGCTAGCGAGGGGCATGAGCAGTTCTTC.

The chain carries TRBV20-1 and TRBJ1-2; D may be TRBD1 (6 bases). The germline V and J ends were trimmed by 6 bases and 3 bases, with 8 bases remaining between them. Germline V gives CDR1 DFQATT, CDR2 SNEGSKA (reference sequence). There are 11 residues in the CDR3. Here the CDR3 reads CSAWTDYGYTF. CDR3 nucleotides: TGCAGTGCCTGGACAGACTATGGCTACACCTTC.

This chain links TRBV2 with TRBJ2-3; perhaps TRBD2 as D (6 bases). With 7 bases removed from V and 5 bases from J, the gap between germline ends came to 13 bases. Germline values: CDR1 SNHLY, CDR2 FYNNEI. The CDR3 loop spans 13 amino acids. The CDR3 DNA reads TGTGCCAGCAATCTTGATAGCGGAGATACGCAGTATTTT. As protein: CASNLDSGDTQYF.